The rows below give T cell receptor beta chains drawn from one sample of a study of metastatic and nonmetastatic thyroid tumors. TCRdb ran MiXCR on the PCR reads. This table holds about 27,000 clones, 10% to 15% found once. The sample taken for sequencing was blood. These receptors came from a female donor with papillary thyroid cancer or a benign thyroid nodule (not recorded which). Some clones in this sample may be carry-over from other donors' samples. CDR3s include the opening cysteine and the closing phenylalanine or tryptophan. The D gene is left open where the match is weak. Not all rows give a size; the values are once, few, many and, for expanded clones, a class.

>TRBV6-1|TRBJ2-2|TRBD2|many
CASRQTAGGNTGELFF
TGTGCCAGCAGACAGACAGCGGGGGGTAACACCGGGGAGCTGTTTTTT
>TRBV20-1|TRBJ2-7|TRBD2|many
CSARRTSGSYEQYF
TGCAGTGCTAGACGGACTAGCGGGAGCTACGAGCAGTACTTC
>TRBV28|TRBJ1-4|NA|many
CASRRYTNEKLFF
TGTGCCAGCAGAAGGTACACTAATGAAAAACTGTTTTTT
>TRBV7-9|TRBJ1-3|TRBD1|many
CAIQSNRQGLSGNTIYF
TGTGCCATCCAATCCAACCGACAGGGGCTCTCTGGAAACACCATATATTTT
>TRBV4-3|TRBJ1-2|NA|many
CASSQASSNYGYTF
TGCGCCAGCAGCCAAGCCTCCAGCAACTATGGCTACACCTTC
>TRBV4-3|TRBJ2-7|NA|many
CASSQANGLNYEQYF
TGCGCCAGCAGCCAGGCAAACGGGCTAAATTACGAGCAGTACTTC
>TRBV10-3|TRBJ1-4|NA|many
CAISETEGEKLFF
TGTGCCATCAGTGAGACCGAGGGGGAAAAACTGTTTTTT
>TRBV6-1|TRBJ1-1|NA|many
CASSGGEWGTEAFF
TGTGCCAGCAGTGGAGGGGAGTGGGGCACTGAAGCTTTCTTT
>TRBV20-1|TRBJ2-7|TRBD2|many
CSAWGGMTEQYF
TGCAGTGCTTGGGGGGGAATGACCGAGCAGTACTTC
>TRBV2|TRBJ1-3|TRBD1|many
CASREDRIGNTIYF
TGTGCCAGCAGGGAGGACAGGATAGGAAACACCATATATTTT
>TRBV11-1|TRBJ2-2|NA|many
CASTRTGPGELFF
TGTGCCAGCACCAGAACCGGGCCCGGGGAGCTGTTTTTT
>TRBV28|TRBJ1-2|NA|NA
CASRPGGLDNYGYTF
TGTGCCAGCAGGCCCGGGGGGTTGGATAACTATGGCTACACCTTC
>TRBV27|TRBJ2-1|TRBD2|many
CASSLSGRAPEQFF
TGTGCCAGCAGTTTAAGCGGGAGGGCCCCTGAGCAGTTCTTC
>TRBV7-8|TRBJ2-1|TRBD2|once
CASRLLRLAYNEQFF
TGTGCCAGCAGATTACTCAGACTAGCGTACAATGAGCAGTTCTTC
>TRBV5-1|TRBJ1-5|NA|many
CASSLAVGTDQPQHF
TGCGCCAGCAGCTTGGCCGTGGGGACCGATCAGCCCCAGCATTTT
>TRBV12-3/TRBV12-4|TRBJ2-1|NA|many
CASSLHTSYNEQFF
TGTGCCAGCAGTTTACATACTAGCTACAATGAGCAGTTCTTC
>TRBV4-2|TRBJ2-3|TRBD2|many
CASSQDGLAGGPDTQYF
TGTGCCAGCAGCCAAGATGGGCTAGCGGGAGGGCCAGATACGCAGTATTTT
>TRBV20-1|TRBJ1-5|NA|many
CSARDLLGANNQPQHF
TGCAGTGCTAGAGATTTATTGGGGGCTAATAATCAGCCCCAGCATTTT
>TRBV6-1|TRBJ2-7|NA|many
CAVLGADYEQYF
TGTGCCGTCCTAGGGGCAGACTACGAGCAGTACTTC
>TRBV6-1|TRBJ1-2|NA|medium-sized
CASSLYLGTNYGYTF
TGTGCCAGCAGTCTCTACCTGGGCACTAACTATGGCTACACCTTC
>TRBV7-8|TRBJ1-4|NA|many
CASSSQNAANEKLFF
TGTGCCAGCAGCTCTCAGAATGCGGCTAATGAAAAACTGTTTTTT
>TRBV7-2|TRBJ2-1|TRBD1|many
CASSLRQGASVEQFF
TGTGCCAGCAGCTTACGGCAGGGGGCGAGTGTTGAGCAGTTCTTC
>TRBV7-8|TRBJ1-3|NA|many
CASSVRGYSTSGNTICF
TGTGCCAGCAGCGTCCGGGGCTACTCGACCTCTGGAAACACCATATGTTTT
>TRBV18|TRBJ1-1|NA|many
CASSPFDDLAEAFF
TGTGCCAGCTCACCCTTCGACGATTTGGCTGAAGCTTTCTTT
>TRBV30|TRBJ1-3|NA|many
CAWSVPPDLGNTIYF
TGTGCCTGGAGTGTACCTCCTGATCTTGGAAACACCATATATTTT
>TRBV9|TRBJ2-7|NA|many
CASSPGTWSSYEQYF
TGTGCCAGCAGCCCAGGGACATGGAGCTCCTACGAGCAGTACTTC
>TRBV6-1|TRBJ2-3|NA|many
CASRNPGDTQYF
TGTGCCAGCAGGAACCCTGGCGACACGCAGTATTTT
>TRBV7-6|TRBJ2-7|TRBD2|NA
CASSLASGNEQYF
TGTGCCAGCAGCTTAGCCAGCGGGAATGAGCAGTACTTC
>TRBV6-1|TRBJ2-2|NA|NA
CASSWGPTGTGELFF
TGTGCCAGCAGCTGGGGACCCACGGGGACCGGGGAGCTGTTTTTT
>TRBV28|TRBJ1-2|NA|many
CASTKWGANYGYTF
TGTGCCAGCACTAAATGGGGGGCTAACTATGGCTACACCTTC
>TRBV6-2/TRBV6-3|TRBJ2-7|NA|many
CASSYPNEQYF
TGTGCCAGCAGTTATCCGAACGAGCAGTACTTC
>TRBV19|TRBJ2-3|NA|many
CASSSRDMPDTQYF
TGTGCCAGTAGTTCCCGGGACATGCCAGATACGCAGTATTTT
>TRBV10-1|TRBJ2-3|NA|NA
CASQVNTDTQYF
TGTGCCAGCCAGGTGAACACAGATACGCAGTATTTT
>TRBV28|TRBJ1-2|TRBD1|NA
CASSLGDDRVYGYTF
TGTGCCAGCAGTTTAGGGGACGACAGGGTCTATGGCTACACCTTC
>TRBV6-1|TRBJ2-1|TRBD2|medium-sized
CASSLAGAYNEQFF
TGTGCCAGCAGTCTAGCGGGAGCATACAATGAGCAGTTCTTC
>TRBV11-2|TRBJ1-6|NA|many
CASSLDGLGGSPLHF
TGTGCCAGCAGCTTAGATGGCCTCGGGGGTTCACCCCTCCACTTT